This T cell receptor beta chain derives from a study of blood T cell repertoires in COVID-19. On the study more broadly: T cells, B-cell-depleted T cells, or PBMCs provided the cDNA or gDNA that served as material.

Between the trimmed V and J ends, which lost 1 base and 0 bases, there was a span of 5 bases. The germline V gene has CDR1 LGHDT and CDR2 YNNKEL (reference sequence). The CDR3 has 14 amino acids. Original processing notes: Reference gene primer amplification in the assay estimated nucleated cell counts. Clones were sequenced by immunoSEQ multiplex PCR, and TCRdb holds only the in-frame ones, with some missing. V, J and clone size were drawn from that table, and D and trimming were deduced from the DNA. The sample yields about 130,000 clones, 65% to 90% seen once. This rearrangement joins TRBV3-1 (or the pseudogene TRBV3-2) to TRBJ2-3; D unclear. The sequencing sample was made of peripheral blood. This TCR was sampled from an elderly man with active or convalescent COVID-19. The DNA for the CDR3 is TGTGCCAGCAGCCAAGGAACTAGCACAGATACGCAGTATTTT. Protein product: CASSQGTSTDTQYF.